The sequence of this T cell receptor beta chain was determined in a study of human T cells and chemical hapten exposure. Whole-study results and caveats: Sensitizing with DPC caused no change in TCRs above 1 in 1000 frequency.

Trimming shortened V by 5 bases and J by 4 bases, and 12 bases separated the two germline ends. Germline loops: CDR1 MNHEY, CDR2 SVGAGI. There are 14 residues in the CDR3. The time point here: patch test 1, 2 weeks after DPC sensitization. Sample treatment: therapeutic diphenylcyclopropenone sensitization with weekly scalp DPC. People who gave samples had alopecia, were 18 to 70 years old, and were suitable for DPC. This clonotype was seen at least ten times. Its cognate antigen is unknown. TCRdb reprocessed the RACE reads via MiXCR and lists one record per CDR3 protein. The sample holds more than 95,000 distinct CDR3 sequences, about an eighth seen once.

The rearrangement joins TRBV6-5 to TRBJ1-3, with no clear D. The receptor's source is a woman aged 45-60 years with alopecia areata. Some clones in this sample may be carry-over from other donors' samples. Sequences were derived from whole blood, sampled in connection with sensitization to the hapten diphenylcyclopropenone (DPC). This chain's CDR3 is CASSPTWQGNTIYF. The CDR3 DNA reads as TGTGCCAGCAGTCCAACTTGGCAGGGAAACACCATATATTTT.